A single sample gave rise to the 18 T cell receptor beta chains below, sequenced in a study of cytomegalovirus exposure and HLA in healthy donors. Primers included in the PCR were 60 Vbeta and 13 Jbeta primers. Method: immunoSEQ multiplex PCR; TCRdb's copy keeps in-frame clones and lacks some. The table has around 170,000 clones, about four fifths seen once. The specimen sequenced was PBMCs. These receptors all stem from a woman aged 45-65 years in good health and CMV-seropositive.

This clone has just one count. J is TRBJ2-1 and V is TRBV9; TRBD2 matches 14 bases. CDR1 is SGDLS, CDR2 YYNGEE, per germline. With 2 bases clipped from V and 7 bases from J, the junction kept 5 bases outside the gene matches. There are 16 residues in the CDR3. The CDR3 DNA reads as TGTGCCAGCAGCGTCGTGACTAGCGGGGGGGGGAATGAGCAGTTCTTC. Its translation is CASSVVTSGGGNEQFF. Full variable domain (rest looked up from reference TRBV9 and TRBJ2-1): DSGVTQTPKHLITATGQRVTLRCSPRSGDLSVYWYQQSLDQGLQFLIQYYNGEERAKGNILERFSAQQFPDLHSELNLSSLELGDSALYFCASSVVTSGGGNEQFFGPGTRLTVL.

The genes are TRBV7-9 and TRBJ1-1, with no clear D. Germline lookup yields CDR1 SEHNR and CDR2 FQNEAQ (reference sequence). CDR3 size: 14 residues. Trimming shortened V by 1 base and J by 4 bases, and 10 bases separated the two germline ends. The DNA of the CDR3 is TGTGCCAGCAGCTTAGATTCGAGGGTCACTGAAGCTTTCTTT. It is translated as CASSLDSRVTEAFF.

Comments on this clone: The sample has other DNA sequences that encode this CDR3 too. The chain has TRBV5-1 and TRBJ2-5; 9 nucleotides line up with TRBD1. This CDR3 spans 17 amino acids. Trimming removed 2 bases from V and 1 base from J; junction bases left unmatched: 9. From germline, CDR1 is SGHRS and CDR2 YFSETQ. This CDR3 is CASSLTGGRPPQETQYF. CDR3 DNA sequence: TGCGCCAGCAGCTTAACAGGGGGCCGCCCCCCCCAAGAGACCCAGTACTTC.

CDR3 DNA sequence: TGTGCCAGCAGTGAAGCCCTCGGAAACACCATATATTTT. It specifies CASSEALGNTIYF. The chain combines TRBV2 with TRBJ1-3, with unresolved D. V was cut by 0 bases and J by 4 bases, with 4 bases left in between. This CDR3 comprises 13 residues. Germline V CDR1 and CDR2: SNHLY, FYNNEI.

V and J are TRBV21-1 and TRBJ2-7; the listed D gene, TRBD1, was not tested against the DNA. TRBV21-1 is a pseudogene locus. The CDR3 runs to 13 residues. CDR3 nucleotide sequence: TGTGCCAGCAGCAAGGACAGGGTAAGCGAGCAGTACTTC. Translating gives CASSKDRVSEQYF.

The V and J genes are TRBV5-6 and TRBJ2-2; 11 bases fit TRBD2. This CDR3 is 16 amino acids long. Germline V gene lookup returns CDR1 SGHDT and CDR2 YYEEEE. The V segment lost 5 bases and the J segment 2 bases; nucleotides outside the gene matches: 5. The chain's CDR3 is CASRLAGGENTGELFF. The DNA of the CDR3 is TGTGCCAGCAGATTAGCGGGGGGGGAAAACACCGGGGAGCTGTTTTTT.

CDR3 DNA sequence: TGCGCCAGCAGCCCCAACCCCAGCCGCGGGAACACCGGGGAGCTGTTTTTT. Amino acids: CASSPNPSRGNTGELFF. V usage is TRBV4-1 and J usage is TRBJ2-2; no clear D gene. CDR3 length equals 17 residues. Deletions cut 4 bases from V and 1 base from J, with 16 bases between. Germline loops: CDR1 MGHRA, CDR2 YSYEKL.

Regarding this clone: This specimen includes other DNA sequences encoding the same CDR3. CDR3 DNA sequence: TGCGCCAGCAGCCCCGCGGGATCAGGGTCTGGAAACACCATATATTTT. It yields the protein CASSPAGSGSGNTIYF. J is TRBJ1-3 and V is TRBV5-1; perhaps TRBD1 as D (5 bases). CDR3 length: 16 amino acids. V was shortened by 4 bases and J by 1 base, with 15 bases between the two germline ends. Germline V gene sequence: CDR1 SGHRS, CDR2 YFSETQ.

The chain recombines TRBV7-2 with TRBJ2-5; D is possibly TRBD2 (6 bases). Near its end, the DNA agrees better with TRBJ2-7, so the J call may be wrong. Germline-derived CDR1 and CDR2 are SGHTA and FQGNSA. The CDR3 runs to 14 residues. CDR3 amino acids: CASSREPPTYEQYF. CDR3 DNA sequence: TGTGCCAGCAGCCGGGAGCCTCCAACCTACGAGCAGTACTTC.

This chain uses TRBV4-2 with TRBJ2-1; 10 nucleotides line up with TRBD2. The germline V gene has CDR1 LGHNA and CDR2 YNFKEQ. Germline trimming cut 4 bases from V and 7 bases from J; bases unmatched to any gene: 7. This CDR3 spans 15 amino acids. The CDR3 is CASSPTSGVLNEQFF. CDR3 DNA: TGTGCCAGCAGCCCTACTAGCGGGGTTTTGAATGAGCAGTTCTTC.

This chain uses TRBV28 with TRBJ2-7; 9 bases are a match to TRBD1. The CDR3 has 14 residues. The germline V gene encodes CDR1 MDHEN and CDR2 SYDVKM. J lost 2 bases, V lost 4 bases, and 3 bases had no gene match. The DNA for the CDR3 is TGTGCCAGCAGTTCCGGACAGGGGACCTACGAGCAGTACTTC. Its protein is CASSSGQGTYEQYF. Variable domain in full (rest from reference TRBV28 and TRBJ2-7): DVKVTQSSRYLVKRTGEKVFLECVQDMDHENMFWYRQDPGLGLRLIYFSYDVKMKEKGDIPEGYSVSREKKERFSLILESASTNQTSMYLCASSSGQGTYEQYFGPGTRLTVT.

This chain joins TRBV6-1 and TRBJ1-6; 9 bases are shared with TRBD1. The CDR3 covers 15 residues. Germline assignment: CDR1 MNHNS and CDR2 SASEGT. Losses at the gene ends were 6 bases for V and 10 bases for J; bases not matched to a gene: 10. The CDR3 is CASRPPLDRGSPLHF. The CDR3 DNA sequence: TGTGCCAGCAGACCCCCCTTGGACAGGGGATCACCCCTCCACTTT.

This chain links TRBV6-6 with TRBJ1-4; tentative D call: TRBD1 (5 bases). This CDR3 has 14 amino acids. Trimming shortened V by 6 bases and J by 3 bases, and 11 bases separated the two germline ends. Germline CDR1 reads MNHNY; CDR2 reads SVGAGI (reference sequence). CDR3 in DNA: TGTGCCAGCAGCCCCAGGGTGGCTAATGAAAAACTGTTTTTT. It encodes CASSPRVANEKLFF.

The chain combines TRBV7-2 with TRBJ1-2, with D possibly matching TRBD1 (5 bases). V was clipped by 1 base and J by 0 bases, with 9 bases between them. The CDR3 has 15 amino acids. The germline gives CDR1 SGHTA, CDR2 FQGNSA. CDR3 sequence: CASSLGHRSNYGYTF. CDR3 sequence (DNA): TGTGCCAGCAGCTTAGGTCACAGGTCTAACTATGGCTACACCTTC.

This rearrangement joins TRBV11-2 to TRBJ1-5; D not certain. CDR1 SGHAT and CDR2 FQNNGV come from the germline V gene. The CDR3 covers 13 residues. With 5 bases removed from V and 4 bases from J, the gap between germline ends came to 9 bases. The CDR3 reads CASSRGINQPQHF. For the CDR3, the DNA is TGTGCCAGCAGCAGAGGGATAAATCAGCCCCAGCATTTT.

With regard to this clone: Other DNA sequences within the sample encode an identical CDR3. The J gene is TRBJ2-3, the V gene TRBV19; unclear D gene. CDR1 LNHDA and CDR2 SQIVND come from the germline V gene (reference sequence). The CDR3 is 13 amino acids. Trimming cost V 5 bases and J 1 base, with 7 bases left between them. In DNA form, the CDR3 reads TGTGCCAGTAGTCTGGGCGGCACAGATACGCAGTATTTT. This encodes CASSLGGTDTQYF.

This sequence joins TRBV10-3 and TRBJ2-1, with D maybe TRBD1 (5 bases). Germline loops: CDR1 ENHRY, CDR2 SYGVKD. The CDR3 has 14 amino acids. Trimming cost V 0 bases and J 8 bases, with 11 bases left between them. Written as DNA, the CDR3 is TGTGCCATCAGTGAGTCTAGGGGTTTTGATGAGCAGTTCTTC. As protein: CAISESRGFDEQFF.

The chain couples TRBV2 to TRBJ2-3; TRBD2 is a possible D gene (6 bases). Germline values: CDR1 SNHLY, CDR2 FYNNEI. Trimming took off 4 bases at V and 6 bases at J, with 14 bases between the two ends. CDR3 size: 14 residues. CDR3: CASSVFGGGDTQYF. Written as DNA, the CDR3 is TGTGCCAGCAGTGTTTTTGGGGGAGGTGATACGCAGTATTTT.